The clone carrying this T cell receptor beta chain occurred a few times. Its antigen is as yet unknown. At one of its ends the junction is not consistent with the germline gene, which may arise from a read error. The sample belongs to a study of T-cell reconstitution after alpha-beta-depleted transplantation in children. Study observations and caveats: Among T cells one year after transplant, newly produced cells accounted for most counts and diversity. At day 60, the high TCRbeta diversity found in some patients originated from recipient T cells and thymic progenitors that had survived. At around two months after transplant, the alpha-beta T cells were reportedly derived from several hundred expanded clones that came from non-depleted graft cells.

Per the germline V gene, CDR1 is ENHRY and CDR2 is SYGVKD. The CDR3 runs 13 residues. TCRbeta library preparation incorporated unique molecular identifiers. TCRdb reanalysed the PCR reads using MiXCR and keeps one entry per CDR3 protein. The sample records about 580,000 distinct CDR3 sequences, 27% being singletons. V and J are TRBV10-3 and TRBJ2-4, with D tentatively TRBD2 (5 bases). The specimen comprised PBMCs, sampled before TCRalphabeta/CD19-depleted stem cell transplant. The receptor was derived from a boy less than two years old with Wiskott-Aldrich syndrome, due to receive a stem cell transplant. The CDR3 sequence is CAIIGLAKNIQYF. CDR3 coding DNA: TGTGCCATCATCGGGCTAGCCAAAAACATTCAGTATTTC.